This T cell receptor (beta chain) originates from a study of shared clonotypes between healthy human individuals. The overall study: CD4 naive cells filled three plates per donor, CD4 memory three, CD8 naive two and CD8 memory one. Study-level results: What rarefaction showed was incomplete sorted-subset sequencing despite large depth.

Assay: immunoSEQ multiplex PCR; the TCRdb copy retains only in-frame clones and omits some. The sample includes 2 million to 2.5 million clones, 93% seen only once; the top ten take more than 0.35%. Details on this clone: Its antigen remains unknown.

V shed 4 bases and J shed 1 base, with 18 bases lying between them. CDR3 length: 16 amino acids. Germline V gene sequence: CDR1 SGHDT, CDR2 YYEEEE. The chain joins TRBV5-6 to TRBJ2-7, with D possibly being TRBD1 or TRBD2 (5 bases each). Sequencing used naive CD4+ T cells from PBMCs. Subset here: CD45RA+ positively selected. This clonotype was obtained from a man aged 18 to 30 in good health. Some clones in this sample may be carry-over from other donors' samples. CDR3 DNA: TGTGCCAGCAGCCCTGGGCCGGGACGTACTTCCTACGAGCAGTACTTC. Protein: CASSPGPGRTSYEQYF.